This T cell receptor beta chain was observed in a study of radiation and T cells in renal cell carcinoma. Deletions cut 1 base from V and 3 bases from J, with 9 bases between. The CDR3 contains 14 residues. CDR1 SEHNR and CDR2 FQNEAQ come from the germline V gene (reference sequence). Overall study findings and caveats: Top tumor clonotypes rose in blood 2 weeks post-radiation, then contracted.

Profiling relied on immunoSEQ multiplex PCR, and the TCRdb table lists in-frame clones only, not all of them. In the table there are 90,000 to 95,000 clones, over 65% of which are singletons. Time point indicated: baseline pretreatment blood. Treatment described: 15 Gy SBRT to primary tumor, nephrectomy 4 weeks later. About this clone itself: Its antigen is unknown.

The genes are TRBV7-9 and TRBJ1-1, with a possible D match to TRBD1 (5 bases). The TCR comes from a man aged 55-75 years with renal cell carcinoma. Sequenced material: blood, taken from a patient whose treatment included radiotherapy and nephrectomy. The chain's CDR3 is CASSLGMGDTEAFF. The CDR3 region has the DNA TGTGCCAGCAGCTTAGGAATGGGGGACACTGAAGCTTTCTTT.